This entry concerns a single T cell receptor (beta chain). The CDR3 is made up of 15 amino acids. The record originates from a study of blood T cell repertoires in COVID-19. Original analysis: Cell counts per sample came from amplifying reference gene primers. Here immunoSEQ multiplex PCR was the method, and the copy in TCRdb shows in-frame clones only, minus some. The V and J calls and the clone size are those of that table, but D and trimming were determined from the DNA. The sample lists more than 250,000 clones, around 88% occurring once. This clonotype was sampled from a woman in her forties or fifties with acute or convalescent COVID-19. The sequencing input was peripheral blood. This sequence joins TRBV21-1 and TRBJ1-1; TRBD1, as called in the table, went unchecked against the DNA. TRBV21-1 is assigned pseudogene status. CDR3 nucleotides: TGTGCCAGCAGCATAAATTTACAGGGGGACACTGAAGCTTTCTTT. Its translation is CASSINLQGDTEAFF.